These 26 T cell receptor beta chains were all obtained from the same sample, sequenced in a study of control samples from healthy donors and cancer patients. Here immunoSEQ multiplex PCR was the method, and the copy in TCRdb shows in-frame clones only, minus some. The data contain 150,000 or so clones, approximately 86% of them singletons. The sample comprised blood. All receptors come from a woman aged 30 to 39 in good health.

Only one count was recorded for this clone. The chain employs TRBV6-5 and TRBJ1-3; D is unclear. The V end lost 6 bases, the J end lost 1 base, and 10 bases lay between the germline ends. Germline loops: CDR1 MNHEY, CDR2 SVGAGI. The CDR3 loop spans 14 amino acids. The CDR3 nucleotides read TGTGCCAGCAGGATCAGTATTTCTGGAAACACCATATATTTT. It codes for CASRISISGNTIYF.

The chain links TRBV15 to TRBJ1-1, with 7 bases lining up with TRBD1. The CDR3 covers 15 residues. Germline assignment: CDR1 LNHNV and CDR2 YYDKDF (reference sequence). Unmatched junction bases numbered 9, after V lost 5 bases and J lost 3 bases. This CDR3 is CATSARLTGYTEAFF. Here the CDR3 DNA reads TGTGCCACCAGCGCCCGGCTGACAGGGTACACTGAAGCTTTCTTT. The variable domain in full, completed from reference TRBV15 and TRBJ1-1, reads DAMVIQNPRYQVTQFGKPVTLSCSQTLNHNVMYWYQQKSSQAPKLLFHYYDKDFNNEADTPDNFQSRRPNTSFCFLDIRSPGLGDTAMYLCATSARLTGYTEAFFGQGTRLTVV.

The chain carries TRBV5-1 and TRBJ1-2; D remains ambiguous. Germline V gene lookup returns CDR1 SGHRS and CDR2 YFSETQ. CDR3 length equals 15 residues. Trimming left V 0 bases short and J 0 bases short, with 9 bases between. The CDR3 nucleotides read TGCGCCAGCAGCTTGGGTACCCAAGCTAACTATGGCTACACCTTC. Its translation is CASSLGTQANYGYTF.

The chain joins TRBV19 to TRBJ2-6; 9 bases align to TRBD1. The trim removed 4 bases at V and 0 bases at J, leaving 4 bases unmatched. Germline loops: CDR1 LNHDA, CDR2 SQIVND (reference sequence). This CDR3 is built from 17 residues. The DNA of the CDR3 is TGTGCCAGTAGTAAGACAGGGGGTAACTCTGGGGCCAACGTCCTGACTTTC. Residues: CASSKTGGNSGANVLTF.

The rearrangement uses TRBV1 and TRBJ1-6. TRBV1 is tagged as a pseudogene. CDR3 length: 16 residues. CDR3 in DNA: TGCACCAGCAGCCGGAACGGGACGCCCGATAATTCACCCCTCCACTTT. Translating gives CTSSRNGTPDNSPLHF.

This chain uses TRBV9 with TRBJ2-2; D ambiguous. The CDR3 runs to 14 residues. Germline values: CDR1 SGDLS, CDR2 YYNGEE. V was clipped by 1 base and J by 6 bases, with 10 bases between them. The CDR3 bases are TGTGCCAGCAGCGTATCCCGGCCCGCCGGGGAGCTGTTTTTT. It codes for CASSVSRPAGELFF. Combining the CDR3 with reference TRBV9 and TRBJ2-2 gives the whole variable domain DSGVTQTPKHLITATGQRVTLRCSPRSGDLSVYWYQQSLDQGLQFLIQYYNGEERAKGNILERFSAQQFPDLHSELNLSSLELGDSALYFCASSVSRPAGELFFGEGSRLTVL.

The CDR3 sequence: CASSSSSGAFGEQYF. DNA of the CDR3: TGTGCCAGCAGCTCCTCTAGCGGAGCTTTTGGGGAGCAGTACTTC. This chain uses TRBV3-1 (or the pseudogene TRBV3-2) with TRBJ2-7, with 7 bases identical to TRBD2. The CDR3 loop spans 15 amino acids. Looked up from germline, CDR1 is LGHDT and CDR2 is YNNKEL (reference sequence). J gave up 7 bases and V 5 bases, and 14 bases lay outside the gene matches.

This chain connects TRBV6-5 to TRBJ1-2; D uncertain. V was cut by 8 bases and J by 4 bases, with 11 bases left in between. The CDR3 is 12 residues long. The germline CDR1 and CDR2 sequences are MNHEY and SVGAGI. The CDR3 loop reads CASSNPPYGYTF. The CDR3 coding sequence is TGTGCCAGCTCGAATCCCCCCTATGGCTACACCTTC.

The chain couples TRBV5-1 to TRBJ2-7, with 7 bases lining up with TRBD2. The trim removed 1 base at V and 7 bases at J, leaving 14 bases unmatched. The CDR3 covers 16 residues. From germline, CDR1 is SGHRS and CDR2 YFSETQ. CDR3 sequence: CASSLRSSGAVFEQYF. The CDR3, as DNA: TGCGCCAGCAGCTTGCGTTCCAGCGGGGCAGTTTTTGAGCAGTACTTC.

The J gene is TRBJ2-1, the V gene TRBV25-1; D is undetermined. CDR3 length: 11 amino acids. The germline CDR1 and CDR2 sequences are MGHDK and SYGVNS. V lost 6 bases and J lost 10, with 10 bases in between. This CDR3 is CASSAIREQFF. The CDR3 DNA is TGTGCCAGCAGCGCCATCAGGGAGCAGTTCTTC.

In DNA, the CDR3 is TGTGCCAGCAGCACCCGGACAGGGGGCACAGATACGCAGTATTTT. Translating gives CASSTRTGGTDTQYF. The rearrangement joins TRBV11-1 to TRBJ2-3; TRBD1 agrees at 9 bases. The CDR3 is 15 residues long. The germline V gene encodes CDR1 SGHAT and CDR2 FQDESV (reference sequence). Trimming took 5 bases from V and 1 from J; bases not matched to a gene: 4.

The chain employs TRBV18 and TRBJ1-2, with a tentative D call TRBD1 (6 bases). Germline loops: CDR1 KGHSH, CDR2 LQKENI. This CDR3 has 12 amino acids. V lost 5 bases to trimming and J lost 6 bases, with 10 bases between them. CDR3 amino acids: CASSSAGDGYTF. The DNA of the CDR3 is TGTGCCAGCTCATCAGCAGGGGATGGCTACACCTTC.

This chain connects TRBV25-1 to TRBJ2-7; D is uncertain. This CDR3 comprises 11 residues. Germline loops: CDR1 MGHDK, CDR2 SYGVNS. Trimming took 3 bases from V and 4 from J, leaving 4 bases between them. Written as DNA, the CDR3 is TGTGCCAGCAGTGATTCTTACGAGCAGTACGTC. Its protein product is CASSDSYEQYV.

This sequence joins TRBV4-1 and TRBJ2-3; 10 positions agree with TRBD1. This CDR3 has 17 residues. In germline, CDR1 is MGHRA, CDR2 YSYEKL. Losses at the gene ends were 1 base for V and 4 bases for J; bases not matched to a gene: 8. The chain's CDR3 is CASSQGSDRGRADTQYF. The CDR3 nucleotides read TGCGCCAGCAGCCAAGGATCAGACAGGGGGCGCGCAGATACGCAGTATTTT.

The chain is built from TRBV18 and TRBJ1-3; TRBD1 aligns across 7 bases. The CDR3 spans 15 residues. Losses at the gene ends were 3 bases for V and 5 bases for J; bases not matched to a gene: 7. Germline assignment: CDR1 KGHSH and CDR2 LQKENI. CDR3 in amino acids: CASSPATGSRNTIYF. The CDR3 bases are TGTGCCAGCTCACCGGCGACAGGGTCGCGAAACACCATATATTTT.

This sequence joins TRBV6-6 and TRBJ2-5; D is ambiguous. V lost 2 bases to trimming and J lost 1 base, with 8 bases between them. Germline V gene sequence: CDR1 MNHNY, CDR2 SVGAGI (reference sequence). The CDR3 totals 14 residues. CDR3 region: CASSYGQIQETQYF. CDR3 coding DNA: TGTGCCAGCAGTTACGGGCAGATCCAAGAGACCCAGTACTTC.

This clone is a singleton in its sample. The rearrangement joins TRBV7-9 to TRBJ1-1; 8 bases are a match to TRBD1. The CDR3 runs 13 residues. After removal of 4 bases from V and 10 bases from J, the junction contained 8 bases not matched to a gene. Germline V gene lookup returns CDR1 SEHNR and CDR2 FQNEAQ (reference sequence). CDR3: CASSYDRGARAFF. In DNA form, the CDR3 reads TGTGCCAGCAGCTACGACAGGGGAGCCAGAGCTTTCTTT. The entire variable domain, with the rest obtained from reference TRBV7-9 and TRBJ1-1, is as follows: DTGVSQNPRHKITKRGQNVTFRCDPISEHNRLYWYRQTLGQGPEFLTYFQNEAQLEKSRLLSDRFSAERPKGSFSTLEIQRTEQGDSAMYLCASSYDRGARAFFGQGTRLTVV.

The chain carries TRBV6-5 and TRBJ1-1, with 10 bases matching TRBD1. The CDR3 length is 15 residues. Trimming removed 8 bases from V and 5 bases from J; junction bases left unmatched: 11. CDR1 is MNHEY and CDR2 is SVGAGI in the germline V gene. This chain's CDR3 is CASGELGTGETEAFF. CDR3 DNA: TGTGCCAGCGGGGAGTTAGGGACAGGGGAGACTGAAGCTTTCTTT.

The V call is TRBV30, the J call TRBJ1-1, with unresolved D. The V end lost 0 bases, the J end lost 7 bases, and 12 bases lay between the germline ends. Germline V gene lookup returns CDR1 GTSNPN and CDR2 SVGIG (reference sequence). CDR3 length: 13 amino acids. The CDR3 spells CAWSVLGRFEAFF. The CDR3 region has the DNA TGTGCCTGGAGTGTTCTCGGTCGGTTTGAAGCTTTCTTT.

The genes are TRBV25-1 and TRBJ1-1; D call uncertain. Trimming removed 3 bases from V and 7 bases from J, with 6 bases in between. The CDR3 is 11 amino acids. Germline lookup yields CDR1 MGHDK and CDR2 SYGVNS. CDR3 DNA sequence: TGTGCCAGCAGTGATGGATATGAAGCTTTCTTT. Amino acids: CASSDGYEAFF.

The chain has TRBV4-1 and TRBJ2-5; TRBD1 aligns across 7 bases. V lost 4 bases and J lost 1; bases outside the gene matches: 6. Germline loops: CDR1 MGHRA, CDR2 YSYEKL. The CDR3 has 15 amino acids. The CDR3 sequence is CASSRRTGSQETQYF. The CDR3 bases are TGCGCCAGCAGCCGACGGACAGGCAGCCAAGAGACCCAGTACTTC.

V usage is TRBV4-1 and J usage is TRBJ2-5; D is uncertain. The length of the CDR3 is 13 residues. Looked up from germline, CDR1 is MGHRA and CDR2 is YSYEKL. V was cut by 2 bases and J by 4 bases, with 8 bases left in between. Here the CDR3 DNA reads TGCGCCAGCAGCCAATCCGGGTCAGAGACCCAGTACTTC. This sequence encodes CASSQSGSETQYF.

The chain links TRBV27 to TRBJ2-3; TRBD1 matches 8 bases. CDR1 and CDR2 (germline): MNHEY, SMNVEV (reference sequence). The CDR3 is 15 amino acids. V gave up 6 bases and J gave up 4 bases; unmatched junction bases: 9. CDR3: CASSTDRAPPDTQYF. CDR3 sequence (DNA): TGTGCCAGCAGCACGGACAGGGCGCCCCCAGATACGCAGTATTTT.

The V and J genes are TRBV3-1 (or the pseudogene TRBV3-2) and TRBJ1-1; 7 nucleotides align to TRBD1. Germline assignment: CDR1 LGHDT and CDR2 YNNKEL (reference sequence). The J segment lost 2 bases and the V segment lost 4 bases, leaving 4 bases of the junction unmatched. The CDR3 length is 14 residues. DNA for the CDR3: TGTGCCAGCAGCCCGGGACAGACAAACACTGAAGCTTTCTTT. It codes for CASSPGQTNTEAFF.

Turning to this clone: Other DNA sequences from this sample encode an identical CDR3 as well. J is TRBJ2-2 and V is TRBV28, with D unresolved. Trimming took 5 bases from V and 4 from J, leaving 2 bases between them. The germline V gene has CDR1 MDHEN and CDR2 SYDVKM. The CDR3 spans 11 residues. This CDR3 is CASSLTGELFF. The CDR3 nucleotides are TGTGCCAGCAGTCTCACCGGGGAGCTGTTTTTT.

The chain employs TRBV5-1 and TRBJ2-5; D gene uncertain. The CDR3 sequence is 13 residues long. V was cut by 1 base and J by 4 bases, with 8 bases left in between. Germline V CDR1 and CDR2: SGHRS, YFSETQ. CDR3 amino acids: CASSLSSPETQYF. CDR3 sequence (DNA): TGCGCCAGCAGCTTGTCTTCTCCAGAGACCCAGTACTTC.